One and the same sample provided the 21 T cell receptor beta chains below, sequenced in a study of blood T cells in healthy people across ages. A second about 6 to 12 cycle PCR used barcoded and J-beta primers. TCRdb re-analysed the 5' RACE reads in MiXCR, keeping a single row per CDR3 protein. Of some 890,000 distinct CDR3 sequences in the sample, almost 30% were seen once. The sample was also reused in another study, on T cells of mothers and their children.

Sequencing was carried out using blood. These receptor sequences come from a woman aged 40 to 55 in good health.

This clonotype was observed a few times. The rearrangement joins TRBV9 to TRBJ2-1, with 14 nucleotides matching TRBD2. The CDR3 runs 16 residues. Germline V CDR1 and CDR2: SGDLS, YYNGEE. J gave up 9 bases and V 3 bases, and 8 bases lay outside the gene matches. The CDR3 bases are TGTGCCAGCAGCGAGGGGACTAGCGGGGGCCAGAGTGAGCAGTTCTTC. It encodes CASSEGTSGGQSEQFF.

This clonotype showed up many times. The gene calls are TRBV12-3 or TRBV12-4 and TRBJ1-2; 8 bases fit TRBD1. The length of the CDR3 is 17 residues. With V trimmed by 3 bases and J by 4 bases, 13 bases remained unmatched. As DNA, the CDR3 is TGTGCCAGCAGTTTCCAGGGGGCGTTATCACCCCGCTATGGCTACACCTTC. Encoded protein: CASSFQGALSPRYGYTF.

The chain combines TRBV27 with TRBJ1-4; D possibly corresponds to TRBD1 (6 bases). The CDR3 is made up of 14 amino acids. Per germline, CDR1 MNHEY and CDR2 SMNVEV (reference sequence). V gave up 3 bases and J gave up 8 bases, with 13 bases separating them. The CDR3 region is CASSLTGVVEKLFF. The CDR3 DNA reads TGTGCCAGCAGTTTGACAGGAGTAGTGGAAAAACTGTTTTTT.

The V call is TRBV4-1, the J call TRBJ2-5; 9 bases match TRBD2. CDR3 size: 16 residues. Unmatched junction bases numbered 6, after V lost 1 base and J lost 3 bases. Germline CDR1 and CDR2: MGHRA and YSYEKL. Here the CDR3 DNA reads TGCGCCAGCAGCCAAGGGCTAGCGGGGCCCAAAGAGACCCAGTACTTC. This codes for CASSQGLAGPKETQYF.

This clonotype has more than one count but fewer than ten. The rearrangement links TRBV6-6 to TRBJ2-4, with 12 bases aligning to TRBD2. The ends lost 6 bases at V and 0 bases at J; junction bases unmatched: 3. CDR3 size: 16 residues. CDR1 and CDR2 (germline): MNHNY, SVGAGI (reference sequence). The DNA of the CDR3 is TGTGCCAGCAGAGGACTAGCGGGACTAGCCAAAAACATTCAGTACTTC. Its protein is CASRGLAGLAKNIQYF.

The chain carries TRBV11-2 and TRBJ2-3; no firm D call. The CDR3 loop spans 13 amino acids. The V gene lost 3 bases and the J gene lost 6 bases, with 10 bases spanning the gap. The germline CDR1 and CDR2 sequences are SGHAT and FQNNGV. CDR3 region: CASSFTFQDTQYF. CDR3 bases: TGTGCCAGCAGCTTTACGTTTCAGGATACGCAGTATTTT. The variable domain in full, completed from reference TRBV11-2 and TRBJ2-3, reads EAGVAQSPRYKIIEKRQSVAFWCNPISGHATLYWYQQILGQGPKLLIQFQNNGVVDDSQLPKDRFSAERLKGVDSTLKIQPAKLEDSAVYLCASSFTFQDTQYFGPGTRLTVL.

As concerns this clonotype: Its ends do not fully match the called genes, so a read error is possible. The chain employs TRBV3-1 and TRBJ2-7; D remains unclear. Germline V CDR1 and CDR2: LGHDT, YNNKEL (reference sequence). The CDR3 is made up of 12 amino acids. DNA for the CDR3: TGTGCCTGCAGCCAAGTTAGGCGCGAGCAGTACTTC. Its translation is CACSQVRREQYF.

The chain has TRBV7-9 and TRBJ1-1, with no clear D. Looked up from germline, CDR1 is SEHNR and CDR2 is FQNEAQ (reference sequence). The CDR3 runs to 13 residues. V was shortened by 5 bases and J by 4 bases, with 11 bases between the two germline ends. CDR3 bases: TGTGCCAGCAGCACCCGACTAGCCACTGAAGCTTTCTTT. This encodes CASSTRLATEAFF. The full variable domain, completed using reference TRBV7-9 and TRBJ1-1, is DTGVSQNPRHKITKRGQNVTFRCDPISEHNRLYWYRQTLGQGPEFLTYFQNEAQLEKSRLLSDRFSAERPKGSFSTLEIQRTEQGDSAMYLCASSTRLATEAFFGQGTRLTVV.

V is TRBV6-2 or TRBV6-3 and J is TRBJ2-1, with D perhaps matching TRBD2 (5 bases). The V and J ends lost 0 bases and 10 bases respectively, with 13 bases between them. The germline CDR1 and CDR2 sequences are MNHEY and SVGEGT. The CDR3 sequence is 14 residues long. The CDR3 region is CASSYSVSEREQFF. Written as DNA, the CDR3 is TGTGCCAGCAGTTACTCGGTCAGTGAGCGGGAGCAGTTCTTC.

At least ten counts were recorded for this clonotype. The CDR3 DNA follows: TGTGCCAGCAGTCCCCCTGGTGACGAGCAGTACTTC. Translation: CASSPPGDEQYF. The rearrangement uses TRBV6-5 and TRBJ2-7; D is uncertain. The CDR3 covers 12 residues. Trimming left V 5 bases short and J 5 bases short, with 10 bases between. CDR1 MNHEY and CDR2 SVGAGI come from the germline V gene.

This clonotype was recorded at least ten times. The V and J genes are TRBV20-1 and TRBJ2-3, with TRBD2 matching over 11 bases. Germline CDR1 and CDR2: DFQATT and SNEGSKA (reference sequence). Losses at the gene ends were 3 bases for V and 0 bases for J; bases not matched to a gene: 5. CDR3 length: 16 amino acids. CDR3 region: CSARPGLAGSTDTQYF. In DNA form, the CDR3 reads TGCAGTGCTAGGCCAGGACTAGCGGGTAGCACAGATACGCAGTATTTT.

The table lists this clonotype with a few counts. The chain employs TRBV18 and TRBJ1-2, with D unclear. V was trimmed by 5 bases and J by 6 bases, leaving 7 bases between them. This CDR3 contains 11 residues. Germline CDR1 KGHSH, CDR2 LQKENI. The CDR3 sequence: CASSSENGYTF. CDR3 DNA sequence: TGTGCCAGCTCATCTGAAAATGGCTACACCTTC.

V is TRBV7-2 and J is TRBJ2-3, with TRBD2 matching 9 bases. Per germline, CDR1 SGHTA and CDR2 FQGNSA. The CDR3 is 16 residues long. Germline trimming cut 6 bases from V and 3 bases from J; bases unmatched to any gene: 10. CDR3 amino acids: CASRPPGLAGTDTQYF. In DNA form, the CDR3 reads TGTGCCAGCAGACCTCCGGGACTAGCTGGTACAGATACGCAGTATTTT.

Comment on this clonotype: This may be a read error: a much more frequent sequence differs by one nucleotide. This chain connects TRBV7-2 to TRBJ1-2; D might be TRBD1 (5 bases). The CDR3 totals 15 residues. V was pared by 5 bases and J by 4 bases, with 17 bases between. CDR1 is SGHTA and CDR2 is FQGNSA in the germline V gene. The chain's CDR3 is CASSPRGTWCYGYTF. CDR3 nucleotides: TGTGCCAGCAGCCCCCGGGGGACCTGGTGCTATGGCTACACCTTC.

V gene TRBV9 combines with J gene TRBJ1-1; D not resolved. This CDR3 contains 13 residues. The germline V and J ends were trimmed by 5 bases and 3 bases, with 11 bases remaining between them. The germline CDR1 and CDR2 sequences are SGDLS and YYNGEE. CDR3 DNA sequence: TGTGCCAGCAGGACGAGGCAGGACACTGAAGCTTTCTTT. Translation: CASRTRQDTEAFF.

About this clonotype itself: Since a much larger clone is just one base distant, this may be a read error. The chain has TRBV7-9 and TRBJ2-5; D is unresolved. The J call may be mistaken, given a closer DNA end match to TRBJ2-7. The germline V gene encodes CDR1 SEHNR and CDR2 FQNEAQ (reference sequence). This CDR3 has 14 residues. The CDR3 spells CASNLDGLTYEQYF. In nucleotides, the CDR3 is TGTGCCAGCAACTTAGACGGATTAACCTACGAGCAGTACTTC.

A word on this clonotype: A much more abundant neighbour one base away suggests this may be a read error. The CDR3 loop is CARSAEFDVVLSLSYEQYF. CDR3 DNA sequence: TGTGCCCGCAGCGCCGAATTCGACGTTGTGTTGTCCCTCTCCTACGAGCAGTACTTC. The chain couples TRBV28 to TRBJ2-7; D call uncertain. CDR1 and CDR2 from the germline V gene are MDHEN and SYDVKM. The CDR3 is 19 amino acids.

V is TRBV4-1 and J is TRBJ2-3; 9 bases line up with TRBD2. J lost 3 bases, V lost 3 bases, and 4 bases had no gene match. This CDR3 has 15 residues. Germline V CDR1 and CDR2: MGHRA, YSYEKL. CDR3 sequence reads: CASSQLAGTTDTQYF. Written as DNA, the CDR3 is TGCGCCAGCAGCCAGCTAGCGGGGACGACAGATACGCAGTATTTT.

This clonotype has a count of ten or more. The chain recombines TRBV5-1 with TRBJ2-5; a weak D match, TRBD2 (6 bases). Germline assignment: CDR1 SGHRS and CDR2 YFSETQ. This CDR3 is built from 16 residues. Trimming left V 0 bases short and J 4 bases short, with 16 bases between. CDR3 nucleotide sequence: TGCGCCAGCAGCTTGGGGTCGGTGGGACTTATAGAGACCCAGTACTTC. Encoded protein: CASSLGSVGLIETQYF.

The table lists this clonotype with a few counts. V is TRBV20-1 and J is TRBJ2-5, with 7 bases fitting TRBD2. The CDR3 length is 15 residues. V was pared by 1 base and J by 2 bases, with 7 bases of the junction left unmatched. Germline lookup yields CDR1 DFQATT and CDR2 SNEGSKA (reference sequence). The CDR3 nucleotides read TGCAGTGCTAGAGGTCGGGGGGAGGCTCAAGAGACCCAGTACTTC. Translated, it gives CSARGRGEAQETQYF.

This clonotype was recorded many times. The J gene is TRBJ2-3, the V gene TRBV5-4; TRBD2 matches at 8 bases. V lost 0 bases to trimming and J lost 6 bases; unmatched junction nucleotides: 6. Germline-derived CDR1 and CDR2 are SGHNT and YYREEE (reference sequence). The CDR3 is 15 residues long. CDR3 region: CASSLGGLAVDTQYF. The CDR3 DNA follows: TGTGCCAGCAGCTTGGGCGGACTAGCTGTTGATACGCAGTATTTT.